This T cell receptor beta chain is drawn from a study of blood T cell repertoires in COVID-19. Original handling: By means of reference gene primer amplification, nucleated cell counts were estimated. Clones were read by immunoSEQ multiplex PCR, and TCRdb kept only the in-frame ones, dropping some. Clone size and V and J calls were adopted from that table, with D and trimming inferred from the DNA. The sample includes roughly 250,000 clones, more than 85% seen only once; the top ten take approximately 2.5%. Per germline, CDR1 MDHEN and CDR2 SYDVKM. The CDR3 sequence is 14 residues long. V was cut by 2 bases and J by 4 bases, with 12 bases left in between.

The chain joins TRBV28 to TRBJ2-7, with D perhaps matching TRBD2 (5 bases). The sequence derives from a person aged 18 to 30 with COVID-19, enrolled during active disease. Source material: peripheral blood. The CDR3 nucleotides are TGTGCCAGCAGTTTAAGGCGGAGGCTTTACGAGCAGTACTTC. The encoded protein is CASSLRRRLYEQYF. The whole variable domain, filled in from reference TRBV28 and TRBJ2-7, reads DVKVTQSSRYLVKRTGEKVFLECVQDMDHENMFWYRQDPGLGLRLIYFSYDVKMKEKGDIPEGYSVSREKKERFSLILESASTNQTSMYLCASSLRRRLYEQYFGPGTRLTVT.